The 12 T cell receptor beta chains below all came from one sample that was sequenced in a study of cytomegalovirus exposure and HLA in healthy donors. The PCR had 60 Vbeta and 13 Jbeta primers. Sequenced by immunoSEQ multiplex PCR; TCRdb stores in-frame clones only, minus some. The data show fewer than 70,000 clones, about 80% seen once. Material: PBMCs. The receptors stem from a man aged 35-49 years in good health and CMV-seronegative.

The chain joins TRBV7-2 to TRBJ1-3; D gene unclear. This CDR3 is 13 amino acids long. Germline CDR1 is SGHTA and CDR2 is FQGNSA. The V gene lost 5 bases and the J gene lost 8 bases, with 13 bases spanning the gap. CDR3 protein: CASSPAAWDTIYF. The CDR3 DNA sequence: TGTGCCAGCAGCCCCGCGGCCTGGGACACCATATATTTT.

J is TRBJ2-7 and V is TRBV2, with 7 bases identical to TRBD2. Per the germline V gene, CDR1 is SNHLY and CDR2 is FYNNEI. The V gene end was trimmed by 4 bases and the J gene end by 3 bases; junction bases not matched to a gene: 0. The CDR3 is 12 residues long. DNA for the CDR3: TGTGCCAGCAGTGGGACTAGCTACGAGCAGTACTTC. Amino acid sequence: CASSGTSYEQYF.

The chain uses TRBV5-6 and TRBJ2-7; perhaps TRBD1 as D (7 bases). This CDR3 contains 16 residues. Trimming left V 0 bases short and J 0 bases short, with 13 bases between. Germline V CDR1 and CDR2: SGHDT, YYEEEE. CDR3 loop: CASSLVQGGASYEQYF. CDR3 sequence (DNA): TGTGCCAGCAGCTTGGTGCAGGGGGGAGCCTCCTACGAGCAGTACTTC.

V gene TRBV6-4 combines with J gene TRBJ2-4; perhaps TRBD2 as D (5 bases). CDR3 length equals 9 residues. V dropped 10 bases and J dropped 10 bases, with 8 bases sitting between them. The germline CDR1 and CDR2 sequences are MRHNA and SNTAGT. The CDR3 DNA reads as TGTGCCAACCGGGATATTCAGTACTTC. Residues: CANRDIQYF.

There are a few counts of this clone. The genes are TRBV10-3 and TRBJ1-1; 8 bases map to TRBD1. With V trimmed by 10 bases and J by 2 bases, 9 bases remained unmatched. This CDR3 is 14 amino acids long. The germline V gene encodes CDR1 ENHRY and CDR2 SYGVKD. CDR3 sequence reads: CASRQGPINTEAFF. CDR3 DNA sequence: TGTGCCAGCAGACAGGGGCCAATTAACACTGAAGCTTTCTTT.

The rearrangement uses TRBV19 and TRBJ1-2; no firm D call. CDR3 length: 15 amino acids. Germline CDR1 and CDR2: LNHDA and SQIVND (reference sequence). V lost 7 bases and J lost 2, with 17 bases in between. The CDR3 region has the DNA TGTGCCAGTACCCCGGGATCAGCGAGAAACTATGGCTACACCTTC. It translates to CASTPGSARNYGYTF.

The chain recombines TRBV30 with TRBJ1-1; D is perhaps TRBD1 (6 bases). The CDR3 is 16 residues long. V was clipped by 2 bases and J by 0 bases, with 16 bases between them. Germline CDR1 reads GTSNPN; CDR2 reads SVGIG (reference sequence). DNA for the CDR3: TGTGCCTGGAGTTCAAGGACAGTGTTCATGAACACTGAAGCTTTCTTT. Its protein is CAWSSRTVFMNTEAFF.

The chain recombines TRBV6-5 with TRBJ2-3, with 13 nucleotides matching TRBD2. The CDR3 covers 16 residues. Germline CDR1 MNHEY, CDR2 SVGAGI. The trim removed 4 bases at V and 3 bases at J, leaving 4 bases unmatched. As DNA, the CDR3 is TGTGCCAGCAGTTTACTAGCGGGGGGGCCGACAGATACGCAGTATTTT. Its protein product is CASSLLAGGPTDTQYF.

This rearrangement joins TRBV2 to TRBJ1-2; TRBD1 matches at 9 bases. CDR1 and CDR2 (germline): SNHLY, FYNNEI. The CDR3 covers 16 residues. V lost 9 bases to trimming and J lost 4 bases; unmatched junction nucleotides: 15. CDR3 coding DNA: TGTGCCAGTCCAACACCCGGAGGACAGGGGTTCTATGGCTACACCTTC. Protein product: CASPTPGGQGFYGYTF.

This chain uses TRBV28 with TRBJ1-5; D call uncertain. CDR1 MDHEN and CDR2 SYDVKM come from the germline V gene. CDR3 length equals 14 residues. The ends were cut back, 7 bases at V and 4 bases at J, with 14 bases in the middle. The DNA for the CDR3 is TGTGCCAGCACCATCCCCAGATTAAATCAGCCCCAGCATTTT. Encoded protein: CASTIPRLNQPQHF.

The chain links TRBV11-2 to TRBJ2-3; 8 nucleotides line up with TRBD1. After removal of 8 bases from V and 0 bases from J, the junction contained 13 bases not matched to a gene. CDR1 and CDR2 from the germline V gene are SGHAT and FQNNGV. The length of the CDR3 is 17 residues. Here the CDR3 reads CASRGTGEITSTDTQYF. The CDR3 DNA reads TGTGCCAGCCGCGGGACAGGAGAGATTACTAGCACAGATACGCAGTATTTT.

The rearrangement links TRBV9 to TRBJ1-1, with a tentative D call TRBD1 (6 bases). The CDR3 runs 15 residues. Germline V CDR1 and CDR2: SGDLS, YYNGEE. V was pared by 4 bases and J by 0 bases, with 13 bases between. As DNA, the CDR3 is TGTGCCAGCAGCCCACGAGGGGGGGTGAACACTGAAGCTTTCTTT. Protein product: CASSPRGGVNTEAFF.